This T cell receptor beta chain was retrieved from a study of T cell responses to AZD1222 COVID-19 vaccine. V was clipped by 2 bases and J by 5 bases, with 9 bases between them. From germline, CDR1 is MNHEY and CDR2 SVGAGI. CDR3 size: 14 residues. This clone was detected only a few times. The antigen remains undetermined. Both about-4-week and about-12-week second-dose recipients were combined. General study points: Spike-specific TCR breadth and depth both grew after two AZD1222 doses. In the spike-specific TCR repertoire, nearly half reportedly target unmutated variant regions. Repertoires were obtained solely post-peak T cell response.

Data came from immunoSEQ multiplex PCR; TCRdb stores just in-frame clones and leaves some out. The table includes approximately 100,000 clones, roughly 88% detected once. The source of this sequence is an adult who received the AZD1222 COVID-19 vaccine. The V call is TRBV6-5, the J call TRBJ1-4; D is ambiguous. The material was peripheral blood, obtained 28 days after the second AZD1222 dose. In DNA, the CDR3 is TGTGCCAGCAGTTACCGGAGAGGAAATGAAAAACTGTTTTTT. Protein sequence: CASSYRRGNEKLFF.